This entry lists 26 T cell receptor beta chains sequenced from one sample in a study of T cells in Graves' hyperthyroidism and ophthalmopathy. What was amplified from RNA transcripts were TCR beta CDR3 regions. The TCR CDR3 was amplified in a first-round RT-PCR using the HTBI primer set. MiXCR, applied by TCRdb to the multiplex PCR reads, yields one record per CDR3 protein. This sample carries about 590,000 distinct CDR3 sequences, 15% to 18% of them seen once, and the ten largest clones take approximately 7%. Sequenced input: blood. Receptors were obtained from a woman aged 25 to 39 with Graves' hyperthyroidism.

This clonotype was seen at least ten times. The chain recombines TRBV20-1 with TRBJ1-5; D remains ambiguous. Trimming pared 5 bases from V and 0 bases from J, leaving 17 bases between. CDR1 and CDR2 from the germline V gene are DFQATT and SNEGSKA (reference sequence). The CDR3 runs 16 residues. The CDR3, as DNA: TGCAGTGCTCGTGCTTCTACAAGCTCTAGCAATCAGCCCCAGCATTTT. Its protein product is CSARASTSSSNQPQHF.

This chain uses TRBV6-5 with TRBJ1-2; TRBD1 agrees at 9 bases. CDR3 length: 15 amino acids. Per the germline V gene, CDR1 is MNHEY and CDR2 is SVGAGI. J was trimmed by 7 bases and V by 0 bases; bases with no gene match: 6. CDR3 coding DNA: TGTGCCAGCAGTTACTCGGGGGGACAGGGTACTGGCTACACCTTC. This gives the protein CASSYSGGQGTGYTF.

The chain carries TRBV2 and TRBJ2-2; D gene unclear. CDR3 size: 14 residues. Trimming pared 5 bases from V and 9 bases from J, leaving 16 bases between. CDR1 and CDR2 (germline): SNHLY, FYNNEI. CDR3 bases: TGTGCCAGCAGTCCCGACCTCGTCCCTTGGGAGCTGTTTTTT. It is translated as CASSPDLVPWELFF.

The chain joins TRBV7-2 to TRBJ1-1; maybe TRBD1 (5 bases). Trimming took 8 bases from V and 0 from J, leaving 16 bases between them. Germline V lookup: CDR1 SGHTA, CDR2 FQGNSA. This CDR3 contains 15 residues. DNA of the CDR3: TGTGCCAGCCGGAAATCCGGGGCCTTGAACACTGAAGCTTTCTTT. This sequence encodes CASRKSGALNTEAFF.

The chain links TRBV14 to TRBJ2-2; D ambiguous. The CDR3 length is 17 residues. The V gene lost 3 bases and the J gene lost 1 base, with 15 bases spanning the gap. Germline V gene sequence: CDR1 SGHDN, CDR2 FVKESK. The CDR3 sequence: CASSQGYGRENTGELFF. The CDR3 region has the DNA TGTGCCAGCAGCCAGGGGTACGGTAGAGAGAACACCGGGGAGCTGTTTTTT.

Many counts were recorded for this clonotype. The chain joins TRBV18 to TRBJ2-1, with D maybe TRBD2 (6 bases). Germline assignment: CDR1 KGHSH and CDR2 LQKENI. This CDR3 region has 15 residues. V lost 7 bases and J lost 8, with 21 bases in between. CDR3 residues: CASYGAGTNGDEQFF. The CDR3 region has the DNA TGTGCCAGCTACGGGGCGGGAACCAATGGGGATGAGCAGTTCTTC.

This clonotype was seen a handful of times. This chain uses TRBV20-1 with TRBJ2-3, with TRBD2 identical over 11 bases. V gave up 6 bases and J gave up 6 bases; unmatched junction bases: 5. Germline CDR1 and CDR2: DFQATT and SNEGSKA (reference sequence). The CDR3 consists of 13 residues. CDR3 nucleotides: TGCAGTGCCATGGGACTAGCGGAGGATACGCAGTATTTT. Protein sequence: CSAMGLAEDTQYF.

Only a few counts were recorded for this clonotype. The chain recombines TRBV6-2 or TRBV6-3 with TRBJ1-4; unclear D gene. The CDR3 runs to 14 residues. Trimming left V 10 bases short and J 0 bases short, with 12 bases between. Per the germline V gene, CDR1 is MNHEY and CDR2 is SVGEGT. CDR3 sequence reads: CATEIPATNEKLFF. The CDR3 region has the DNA TGTGCCACCGAGATACCTGCAACTAATGAAAAACTGTTTTTT.

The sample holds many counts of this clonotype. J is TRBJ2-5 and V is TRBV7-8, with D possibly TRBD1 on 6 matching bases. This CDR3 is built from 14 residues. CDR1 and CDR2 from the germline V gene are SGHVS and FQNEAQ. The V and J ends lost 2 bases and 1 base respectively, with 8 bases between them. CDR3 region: CASSLRTAQETQYF. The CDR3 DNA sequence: TGTGCCAGCAGCTTACGGACAGCCCAAGAGACCCAGTACTTC.

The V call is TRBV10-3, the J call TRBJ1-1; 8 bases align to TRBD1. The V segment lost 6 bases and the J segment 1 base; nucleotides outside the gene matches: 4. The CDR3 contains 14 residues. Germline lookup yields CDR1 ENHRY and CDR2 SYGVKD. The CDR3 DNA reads TGTGCCATCAGGGACAGGGCCACGAACACTGAAGCTTTCTTT. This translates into CAIRDRATNTEAFF.

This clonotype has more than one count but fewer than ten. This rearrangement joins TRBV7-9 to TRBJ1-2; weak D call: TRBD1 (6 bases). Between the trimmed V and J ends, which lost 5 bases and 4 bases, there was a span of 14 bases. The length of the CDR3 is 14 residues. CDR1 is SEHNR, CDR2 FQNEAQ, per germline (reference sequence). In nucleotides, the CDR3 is TGTGCCAGCAGCCGGGGGCGCGACAGCTATGGCTACACCTTC. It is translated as CASSRGRDSYGYTF.

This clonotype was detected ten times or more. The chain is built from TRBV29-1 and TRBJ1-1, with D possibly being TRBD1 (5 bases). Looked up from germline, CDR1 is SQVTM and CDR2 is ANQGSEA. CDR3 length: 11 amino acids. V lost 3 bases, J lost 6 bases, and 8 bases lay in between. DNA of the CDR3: TGCAGCGTTGAGAGAGGGGCTGAAGCTTTCTTT. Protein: CSVERGAEAFF. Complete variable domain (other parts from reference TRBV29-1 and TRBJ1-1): SAVISQKPSRDICQRGTSLTIQCQVDSQVTMMFWYRQQPGQSLTLIATANQGSEATYESGFVIDKFPISRPNLTFSTLTVSNMSPEDSSIYLCSVERGAEAFFGQGTRLTVV.

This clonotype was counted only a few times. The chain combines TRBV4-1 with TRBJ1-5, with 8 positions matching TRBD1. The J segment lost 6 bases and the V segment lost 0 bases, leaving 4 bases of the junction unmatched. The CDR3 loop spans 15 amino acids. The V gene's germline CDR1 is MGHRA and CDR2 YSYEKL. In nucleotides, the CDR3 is TGCGCCAGCAGCCAAGAGACAGGGGCGGGTCAGCCCCAGCATTTT. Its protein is CASSQETGAGQPQHF.

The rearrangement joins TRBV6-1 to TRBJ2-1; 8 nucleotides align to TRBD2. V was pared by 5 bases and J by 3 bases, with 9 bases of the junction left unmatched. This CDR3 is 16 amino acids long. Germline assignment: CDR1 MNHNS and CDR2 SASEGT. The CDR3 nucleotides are TGTGCCAGCAGTCTGCGGAGCGGGAGCATCTACAATGAGCAGTTCTTC. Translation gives CASSLRSGSIYNEQFF.

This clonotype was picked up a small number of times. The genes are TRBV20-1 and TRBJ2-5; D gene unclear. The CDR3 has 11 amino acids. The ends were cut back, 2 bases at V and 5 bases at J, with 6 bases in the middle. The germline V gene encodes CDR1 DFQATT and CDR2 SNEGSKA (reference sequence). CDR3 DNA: TGCAGTGCTAGAAAATCGGAGACCCAGTACTTC. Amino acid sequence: CSARKSETQYF.

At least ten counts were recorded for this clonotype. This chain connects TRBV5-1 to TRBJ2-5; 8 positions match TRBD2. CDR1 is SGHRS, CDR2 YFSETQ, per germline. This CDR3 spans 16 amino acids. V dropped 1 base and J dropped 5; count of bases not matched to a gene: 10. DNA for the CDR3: TGCGCCAGCAGCTTGATGGGTCGGGAGGGCCGGGAGACCCAGTACTTC. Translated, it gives CASSLMGREGRETQYF.

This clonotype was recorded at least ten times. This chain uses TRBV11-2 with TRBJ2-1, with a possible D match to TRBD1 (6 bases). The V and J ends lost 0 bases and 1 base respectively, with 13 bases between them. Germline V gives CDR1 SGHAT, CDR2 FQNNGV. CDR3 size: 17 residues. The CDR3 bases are TGTGCCAGCAGCTTAGATCGGTGGCAGGGGTCCTACAATGAGCAGTTCTTC. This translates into CASSLDRWQGSYNEQFF. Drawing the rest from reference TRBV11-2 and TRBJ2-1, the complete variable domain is EAGVAQSPRYKIIEKRQSVAFWCNPISGHATLYWYQQILGQGPKLLIQFQNNGVVDDSQLPKDRFSAERLKGVDSTLKIQPAKLEDSAVYLCASSLDRWQGSYNEQFFGPGTRLTVL.

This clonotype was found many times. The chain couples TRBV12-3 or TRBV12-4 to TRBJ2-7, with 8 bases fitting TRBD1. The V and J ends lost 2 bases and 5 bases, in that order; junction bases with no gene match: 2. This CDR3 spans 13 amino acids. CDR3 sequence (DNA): TGTGCCAGCAGTTTACAGGGGGCCCACGAGCAGTACTTC. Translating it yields CASSLQGAHEQYF.

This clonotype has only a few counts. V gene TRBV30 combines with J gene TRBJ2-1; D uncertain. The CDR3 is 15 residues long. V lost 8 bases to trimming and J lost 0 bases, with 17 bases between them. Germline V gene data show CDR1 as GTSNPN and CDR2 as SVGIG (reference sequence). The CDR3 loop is CAATGYLSSYNEQFF. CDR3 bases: TGTGCCGCTACCGGATATCTAAGCTCCTACAATGAGCAGTTCTTC. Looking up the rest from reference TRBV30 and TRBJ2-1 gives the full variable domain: SQTIHQWPATLVQPVGSPLSLECTVEGTSNPNLYWYRQAAGRGLQLLFYSVGIGQISSEVPQNLSASRPQDRQFILSSKKLLLSDSGFYLCAATGYLSSYNEQFFGPGTRLTVL.

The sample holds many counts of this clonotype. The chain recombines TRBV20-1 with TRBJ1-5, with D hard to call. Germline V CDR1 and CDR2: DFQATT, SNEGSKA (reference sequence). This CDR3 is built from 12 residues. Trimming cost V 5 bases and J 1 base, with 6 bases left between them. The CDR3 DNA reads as TGCAGTGCTGGCTTGAGCAATCAGCCCCAGCATTTT. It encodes CSAGLSNQPQHF.

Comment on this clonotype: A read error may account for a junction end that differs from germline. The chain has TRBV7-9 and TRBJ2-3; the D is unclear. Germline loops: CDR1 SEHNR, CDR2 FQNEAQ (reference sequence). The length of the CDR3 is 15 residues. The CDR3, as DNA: TGCGCCAGCAGCCACCTAGGGTCCGGCACAGATACGCAGTATTTT. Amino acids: CASSHLGSGTDTQYF.

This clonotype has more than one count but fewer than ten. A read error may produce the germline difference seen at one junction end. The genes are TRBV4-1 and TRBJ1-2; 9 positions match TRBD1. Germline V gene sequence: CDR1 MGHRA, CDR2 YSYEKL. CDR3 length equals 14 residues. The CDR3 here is CASSQSGTGNGYTF. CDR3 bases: TGTGCCAGCAGCCAGTCCGGGACAGGGAACGGCTACACCTTC.

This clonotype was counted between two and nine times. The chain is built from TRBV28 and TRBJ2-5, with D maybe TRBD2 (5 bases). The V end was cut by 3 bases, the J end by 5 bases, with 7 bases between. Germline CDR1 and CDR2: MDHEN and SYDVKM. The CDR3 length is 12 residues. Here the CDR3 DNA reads TGTGCCAGCAGTTTTCGGGATGAGACCCAGTACTTC. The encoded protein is CASSFRDETQYF.

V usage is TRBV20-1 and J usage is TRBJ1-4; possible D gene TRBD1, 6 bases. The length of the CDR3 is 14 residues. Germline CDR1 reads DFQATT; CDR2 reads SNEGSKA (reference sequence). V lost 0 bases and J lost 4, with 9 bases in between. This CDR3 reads CSARDGQINEKLFF. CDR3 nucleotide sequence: TGCAGTGCTAGAGATGGACAGATTAATGAAAAACTGTTTTTT.

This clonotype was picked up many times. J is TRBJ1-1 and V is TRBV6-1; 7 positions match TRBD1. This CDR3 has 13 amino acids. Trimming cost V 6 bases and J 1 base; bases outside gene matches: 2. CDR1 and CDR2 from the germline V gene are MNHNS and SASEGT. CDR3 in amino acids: CASSRQGNTEAFF. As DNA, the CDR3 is TGTGCCAGCAGCCGACAGGGGAACACTGAAGCTTTCTTT.

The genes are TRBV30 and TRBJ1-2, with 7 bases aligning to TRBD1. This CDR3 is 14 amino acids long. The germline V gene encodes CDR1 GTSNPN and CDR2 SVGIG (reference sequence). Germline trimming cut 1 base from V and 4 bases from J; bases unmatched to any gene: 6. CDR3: CAWSGAGGSYGYTF. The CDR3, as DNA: TGTGCCTGGAGTGGGGCAGGGGGAAGCTATGGCTACACCTTC. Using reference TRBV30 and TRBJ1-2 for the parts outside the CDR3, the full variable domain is SQTIHQWPATLVQPVGSPLSLECTVEGTSNPNLYWYRQAAGRGLQLLFYSVGIGQISSEVPQNLSASRPQDRQFILSSKKLLLSDSGFYLCAWSGAGGSYGYTFGSGTRLTVV.